This TCR beta chain was profiled in a study of OX40 agonist ivuxolimab in advanced cancers. Study-level information: Prior anti-PD-1, anti-PD-L1 or anti-CTLA-4 therapy was allowed; approximately 40% had some. There were three patients with partial responses, one having hepatocellular carcinoma and two cutaneous melanoma.

Using immunoSEQ multiplex PCR, the repertoire was profiled, and TCRdb retains in-frame clones only, with some absent. The repertoire holds some 76,000 clones, with about nine tenths as singletons. Findings of the study overall: Some of the lowest clonal expansion was seen in partial responders at 0.1-3.0 mg/kg. The study observed clonal expansion of CD4+ and CD8+ blood T cells by week 6 at 0.1 to 3.0 mg/kg.

On this clone itself: Its antigen remains unidentified.

The TCR comes from an adult with an advanced solid tumor such as melanoma, head and neck, liver or kidney cancer. The source was CD4+ or CD8+ T cells sorted from blood, collected in a trial of the OX40 agonist ivuxolimab.

The CDR3 DNA reads as TGTGCCAGCAGCCATGTCCAGGGGATGAACACTGAAGCTTTCTTT. This sequence encodes CASSHVQGMNTEAFF. The chain links TRBV6-6 to TRBJ1-1; possible D gene TRBD1, 6 bases. The CDR3 loop spans 15 amino acids. Germline assignment: CDR1 MNHNY and CDR2 SVGAGI (reference sequence). Trimming removed 6 bases at V and 0 bases at J, with 14 bases between.